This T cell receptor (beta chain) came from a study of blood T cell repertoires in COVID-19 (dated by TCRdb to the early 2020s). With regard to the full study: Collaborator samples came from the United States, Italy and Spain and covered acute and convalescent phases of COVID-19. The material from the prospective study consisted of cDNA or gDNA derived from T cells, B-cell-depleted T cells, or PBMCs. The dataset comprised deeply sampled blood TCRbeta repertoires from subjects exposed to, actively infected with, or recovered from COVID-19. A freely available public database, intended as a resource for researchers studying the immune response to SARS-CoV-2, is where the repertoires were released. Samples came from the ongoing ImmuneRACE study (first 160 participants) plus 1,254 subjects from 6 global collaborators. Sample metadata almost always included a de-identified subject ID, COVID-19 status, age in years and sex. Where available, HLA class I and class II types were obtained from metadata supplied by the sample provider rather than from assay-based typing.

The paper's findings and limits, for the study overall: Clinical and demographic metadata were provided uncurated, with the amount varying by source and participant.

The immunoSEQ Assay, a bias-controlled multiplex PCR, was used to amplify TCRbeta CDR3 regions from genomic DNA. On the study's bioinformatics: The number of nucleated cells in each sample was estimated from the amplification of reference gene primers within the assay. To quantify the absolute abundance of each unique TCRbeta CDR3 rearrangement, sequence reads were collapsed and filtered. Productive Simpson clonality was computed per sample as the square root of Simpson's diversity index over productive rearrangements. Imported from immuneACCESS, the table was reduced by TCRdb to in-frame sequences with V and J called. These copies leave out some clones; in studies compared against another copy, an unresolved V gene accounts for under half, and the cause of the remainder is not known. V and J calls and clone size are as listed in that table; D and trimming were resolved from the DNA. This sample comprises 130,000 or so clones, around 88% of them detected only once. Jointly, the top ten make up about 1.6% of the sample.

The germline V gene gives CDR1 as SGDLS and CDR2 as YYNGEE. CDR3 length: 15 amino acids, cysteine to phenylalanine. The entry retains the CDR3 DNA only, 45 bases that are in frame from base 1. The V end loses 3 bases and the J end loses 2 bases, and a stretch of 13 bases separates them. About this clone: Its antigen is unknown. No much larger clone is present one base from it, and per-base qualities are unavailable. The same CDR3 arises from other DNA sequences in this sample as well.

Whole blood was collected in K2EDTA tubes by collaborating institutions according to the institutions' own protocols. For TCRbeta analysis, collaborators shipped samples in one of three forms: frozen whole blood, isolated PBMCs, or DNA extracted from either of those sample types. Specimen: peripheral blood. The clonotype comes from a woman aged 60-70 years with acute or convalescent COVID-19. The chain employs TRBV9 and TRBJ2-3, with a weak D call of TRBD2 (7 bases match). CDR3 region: CASSASGDITDTQYF. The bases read TGTGCCAGCAGCGCGAGCGGGGACATCACAGATACGCAGTATTTT.